This T cell receptor beta chain was identified in a study of human T cells and chemical hapten exposure. In the library, unique molecular identifiers were attached to individual cDNA molecules. TCRdb itself ran the RACE reads through MiXCR, one entry per CDR3 protein. This table has 250,000 or so distinct CDR3 sequences, approximately 8% appearing once. The CDR3 is 16 residues long. CDR1 and CDR2 from the germline V gene are MNHEY and SMNVEV (reference sequence). V was pared by 5 bases and J by 6 bases, with 10 bases of the junction left unmatched. Specified time point: pre-sensitization, week 0. The treatment denotes: therapeutic diphenylcyclopropenone sensitization with weekly scalp DPC.

The material sequenced was whole blood, taken in connection with sensitization to the hapten diphenylcyclopropenone (DPC). The clonotype originates from a man between 18 and 35 years old with alopecia areata. Some clones in this sample may be carry-over from other donors' samples. The chain employs TRBV27 and TRBJ2-2; 9 nucleotides agree with TRBD1. CDR3 bases: TGTGCCAGCAGTCACGGACAGGGGAAGATGTCCGGGGAGCTGTTTTTT. This codes for CASSHGQGKMSGELFF.